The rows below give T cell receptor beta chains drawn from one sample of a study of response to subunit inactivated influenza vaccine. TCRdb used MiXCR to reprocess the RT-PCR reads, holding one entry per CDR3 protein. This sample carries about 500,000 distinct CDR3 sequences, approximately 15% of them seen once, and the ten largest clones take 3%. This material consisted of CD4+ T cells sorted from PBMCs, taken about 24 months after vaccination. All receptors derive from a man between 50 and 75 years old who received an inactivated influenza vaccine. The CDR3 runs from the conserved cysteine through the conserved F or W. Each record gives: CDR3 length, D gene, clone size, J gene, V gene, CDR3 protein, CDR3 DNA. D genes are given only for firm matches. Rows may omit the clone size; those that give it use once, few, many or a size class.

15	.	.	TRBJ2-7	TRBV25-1	CASSGLGARSYEQYF	TGTGCCAGCAGTGGACTAGGGGCTAGGTCCTACGAGCAGTACTTC
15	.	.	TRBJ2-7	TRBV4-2	CASSQDQQGPYEQYF	TGTGCCAGCAGCCAAGATCAACAGGGTCCCTACGAGCAGTACTTC
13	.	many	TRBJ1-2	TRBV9	CASSVDRNYGYTF	TGTGCCAGCAGCGTCGACAGGAACTATGGCTACACCTTC
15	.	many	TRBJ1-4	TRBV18	CASSPAGTFNEKLFF	TGTGCCAGCTCTCCGGCCGGGACATTTAATGAAAAACTGTTTTTT
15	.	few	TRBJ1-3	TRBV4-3	CASSQGAHNGNTIYF	TGCGCCAGCAGCCAAGGGGCCCACAATGGAAACACCATATATTTT
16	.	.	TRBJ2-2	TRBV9	CASRDVGSSNTGELFF	TGTGCCAGCAGGGACGTTGGGAGTTCGAACACCGGGGAGCTGTTTTTT
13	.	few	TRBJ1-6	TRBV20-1	CSARGAAKSPLHF	TGCAGTGCTAGAGGTGCAGCCAAATCACCCCTCCACTTT
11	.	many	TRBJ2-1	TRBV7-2	CASSLRNEQFF	TGTGCCAGCAGTTTACGGAATGAGCAGTTCTTC
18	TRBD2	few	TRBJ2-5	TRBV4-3	CASSRDQLAGGRLETQYF	TGCGCCAGCAGCCGAGATCAACTAGCGGGGGGCCGCTTGGAGACCCAGTACTTC
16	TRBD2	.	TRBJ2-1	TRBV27	CASNRLAGLKQYEQFF	TGTGCCAGCAATCGCCTAGCGGGCCTGAAACAATATGAGCAGTTCTTC
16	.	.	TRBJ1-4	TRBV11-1	CASSFATGRGTEKLFF	TGTGCCAGCAGCTTCGCCACAGGGCGCGGAACTGAAAAACTGTTTTTT
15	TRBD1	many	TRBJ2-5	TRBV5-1	CASSSGAAGGETQYF	TGCGCCAGCAGCTCAGGTGCGGCAGGGGGAGAGACCCAGTACTTC
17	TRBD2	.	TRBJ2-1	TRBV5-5	CASSLAPRTSVANEQFF	TGTGCCAGCAGCTTGGCCCCTAGGACTAGCGTGGCCAATGAGCAGTTCTTC
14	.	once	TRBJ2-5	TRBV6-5	CASSLPERPEAQYF	TGTGCCAGCAGTTTACCCGAGAGGCCAGAGGCCCAGTACTTC
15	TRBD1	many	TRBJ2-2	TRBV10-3	CAISVQGSGTGELFF	TGTGCCATCAGTGTACAGGGGTCGGGCACCGGGGAGCTGTTTTTT
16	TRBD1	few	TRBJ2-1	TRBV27	CASLTTGQGLRNEQFF	TGTGCCAGCCTAACGACTGGACAGGGGCTGCGGAATGAGCAGTTCTTC
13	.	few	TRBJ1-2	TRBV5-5	CASSSTDSYGYTF	TGTGCCAGCAGCTCGACGGATTCCTATGGCTACACCTTC
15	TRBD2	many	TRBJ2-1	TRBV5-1	CASIDRTSGGAEQFF	TGCGCCAGCATCGACCGAACTAGCGGGGGGGCCGAGCAGTTCTTC
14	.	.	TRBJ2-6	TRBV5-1	CASSLTNGANVLTF	TGCGCCAGCAGCCTAACCAATGGGGCCAACGTCCTGACTTTC
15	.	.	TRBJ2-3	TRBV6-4	CASRLQGIGTDTQYF	TGTGCCAGCAGGCTCCAGGGTATTGGCACAGATACGCAGTATTTT
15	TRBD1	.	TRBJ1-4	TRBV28	CASSPRTGLNEKLFF	TGTGCCAGCAGCCCCCGGACAGGGCTAAATGAAAAACTGTTTTTT
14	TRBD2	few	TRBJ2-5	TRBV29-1	CSVGLAGGAETQYF	TGCAGCGTAGGACTAGCGGGGGGCGCGGAGACCCAGTACTTC